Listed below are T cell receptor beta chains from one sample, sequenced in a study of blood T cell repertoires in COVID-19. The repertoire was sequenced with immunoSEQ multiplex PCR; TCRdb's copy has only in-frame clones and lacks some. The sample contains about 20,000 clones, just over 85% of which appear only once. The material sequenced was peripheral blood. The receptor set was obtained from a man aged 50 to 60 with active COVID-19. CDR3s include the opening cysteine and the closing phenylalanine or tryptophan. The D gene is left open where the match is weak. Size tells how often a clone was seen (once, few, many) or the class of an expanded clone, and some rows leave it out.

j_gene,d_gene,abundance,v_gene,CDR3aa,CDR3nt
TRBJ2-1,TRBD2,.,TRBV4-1,CASSRAGSSYNEQFF,TGCGCCAGCAGCCGAGCGGGGAGCTCCTACAATGAGCAGTTCTTC
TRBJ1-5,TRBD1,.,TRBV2,CASRRDSNQPQHF,TGTGCCAGCAGAAGGGACAGTAATCAGCCCCAGCATTTT
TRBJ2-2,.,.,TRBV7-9,CASSTIRGTGELFF,TGTGCCAGCAGCACGATCCGGGGCACCGGGGAGCTGTTTTTT
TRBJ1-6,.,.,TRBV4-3,CASSQVPSGSLHF,TGCGCCAGCAGCCAAGTGCCCTCCGGGTCCCTCCACTTT
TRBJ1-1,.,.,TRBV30,CAWSPGGAEAFF,TGTGCCTGGAGTCCCGGGGGGGCCGAAGCTTTCTTT
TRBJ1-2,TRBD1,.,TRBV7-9,CASSKGQGRYGYTF,TGTGCCAGCAGCAAAGGACAGGGGAGGTATGGCTACACCTTC
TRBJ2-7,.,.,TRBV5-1,CASSADSRIYEQYF,TGCGCCAGCAGCGCCGACTCGCGGATCTACGAGCAGTACTTC
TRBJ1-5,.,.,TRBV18,CASSLTEGNQPQHF,TGTGCCAGCTCACTTACAGAGGGAAATCAGCCCCAGCATTTT
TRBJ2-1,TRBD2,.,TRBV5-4,CASSPGGTSGFNEQFF,TGTGCCAGCAGCCCCGGGGGGACTAGCGGGTTCAATGAGCAGTTCTTC
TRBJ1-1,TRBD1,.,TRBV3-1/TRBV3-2,CASSHGQGMNTEAFF,TGTGCCAGCAGCCATGGACAGGGGATGAACACTGAAGCTTTCTTT
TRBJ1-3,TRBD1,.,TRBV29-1,CSARTGSGNTIYF,TGCAGCGCCAGGACAGGGTCTGGAAACACCATATATTTT
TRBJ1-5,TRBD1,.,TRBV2,CASSGDRGSQPQHF,TGTGCCAGCAGCGGGGACAGGGGGTCCCAGCCCCAGCATTTT
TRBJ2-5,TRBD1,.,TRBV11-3,CASSRDSYQETQYF,TGTGCCAGCAGCCGGGACAGTTACCAAGAGACCCAGTACTTC
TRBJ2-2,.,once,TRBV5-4,CASSSEVANTGELFF,TGTGCCAGCAGCTCGGAGGTGGCGAACACCGGGGAGCTGTTTTTT
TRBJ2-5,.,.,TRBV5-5,CASSFAGVKTQYF,TGTGCCAGCAGCTTTGCCGGTGTGAAGACCCAGTACTTC
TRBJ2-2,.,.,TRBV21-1,CASLRGGSNGELFF,TGTGCCAGCCTTAGGGGGGGTTCGAACGGGGAGCTGTTTTTT
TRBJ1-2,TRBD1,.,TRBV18,CASSPGQGGRGYGYTF,TGTGCCAGCTCCCCGGGACAGGGGGGTCGCGGCTATGGCTACACCTTC
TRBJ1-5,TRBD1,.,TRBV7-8,CASSSGQGNQPQHF,TGTGCCAGCAGCTCCGGACAGGGCAATCAGCCCCAGCATTTT
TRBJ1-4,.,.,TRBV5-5,CASSPIGVSEKLFF,TGTGCCAGCAGCCCTATCGGGGTATCGGAAAAACTGTTTTTT
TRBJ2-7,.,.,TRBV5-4,CASSSGGELYEQYF,TGTGCCAGCAGCTCTGGCGGGGAACTCTACGAGCAGTACTTC
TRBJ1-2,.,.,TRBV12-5,CASVRQPPYGYTF,TGTGCTAGTGTTAGACAGCCCCCCTATGGCTACACCTTC
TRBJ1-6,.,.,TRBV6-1,CASSEWQGGSPLHF,TGTGCCAGCAGTGAATGGCAGGGAGGTTCACCCCTCCACTTT
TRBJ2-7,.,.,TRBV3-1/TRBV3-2,CASSLREGKQYF,TGTGCCAGCAGCCTCAGGGAAGGCAAGCAGTACTTC
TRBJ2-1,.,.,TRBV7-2,CASTAGPRSGQFF,TGTGCCAGCACCGCGGGCCCCCGGTCGGGGCAGTTCTTC